The 8 T cell receptor beta chains presented below share a single source sample, sequenced in a study of OX40 agonist ivuxolimab in advanced cancers. The data were produced by immunoSEQ multiplex PCR, yet TCRdb's version contains in-frame clones alone and is incomplete. This table has 150,000 to 190,000 clones, 85% to 95% appearing once. Sequenced here: CD4+ or CD8+ T cells sorted from blood, sampled in a trial of the OX40 agonist ivuxolimab. Source of these receptors: an adult with an advanced solid tumor such as melanoma, head and neck, liver or kidney cancer.

This chain's CDR3 is CASSQVQDTGELFF. The CDR3 DNA sequence: TGCGCCAGCAGCCAAGTTCAGGACACCGGGGAGCTGTTTTTT. The gene calls are TRBV4-3 and TRBJ2-2; D not resolved. V was trimmed by 1 base and J by 3 bases, leaving 6 bases between them. The CDR3 runs 14 residues. Germline V lookup: CDR1 LGHNA, CDR2 YSLEER.

This chain links TRBV7-2 with TRBJ2-5; D not certain. Gene TRBJ2-7 matches the end of the DNA better, so the J call may be wrong. CDR3 length equals 13 residues. The germline V gene encodes CDR1 SGHTA and CDR2 FQGNSA. The CDR3 here is CASSLDSDYEQYF. CDR3 nucleotide sequence: TGTGCCAGCAGCTTAGACAGCGACTACGAGCAGTACTTC.

V and J are TRBV16 and TRBJ1-5; D might be TRBD1 (5 bases). CDR3 length: 14 amino acids. Germline V CDR1 and CDR2: KGHSY, FQNENV. V lost 0 bases to trimming and J lost 4 bases, with 7 bases between them. The CDR3 region is CASSQSGQNQPQHF. The CDR3 coding sequence is TGTGCCAGCAGCCAATCGGGGCAGAATCAGCCCCAGCATTTT.

The chain carries TRBV5-6 and TRBJ1-1, with D perhaps matching TRBD1 (5 bases). CDR1 SGHDT and CDR2 YYEEEE come from the germline V gene. The CDR3 is 16 residues long. V lost 4 bases to trimming and J lost 2 bases, with 18 bases between them. The CDR3: CASSQRGWVENTEAFF. CDR3 nucleotides: TGTGCCAGCAGCCAAAGGGGATGGGTTGAAAACACTGAAGCTTTCTTT.

V usage is TRBV5-1 and J usage is TRBJ2-1; 11 nucleotides align to TRBD1. Per the germline V gene, CDR1 is SGHRS and CDR2 is YFSETQ. V was pared by 5 bases and J by 2 bases, with 3 bases of the junction left unmatched. The CDR3 runs to 15 residues. The CDR3 coding sequence is TGCGCCAGCAGGCCGGGACAGGGGGCCTACAATGAGCAGTTCTTC. Protein sequence: CASRPGQGAYNEQFF.

The chain employs TRBV19 and TRBJ2-3; 9 bases line up with TRBD1. The CDR3 is 14 residues long. V trimming: 9 bases; J trimming: 4 bases; junction bases outside the gene matches: 8. The germline CDR1 and CDR2 sequences are LNHDA and SQIVND (reference sequence). The CDR3 protein is CASARDRAADTQYF. The DNA for the CDR3 is TGTGCCAGCGCCCGGGACAGGGCAGCAGATACGCAGTATTTT.

The V call is TRBV7-8, the J call TRBJ2-3; D perhaps matches TRBD1 (5 bases). The CDR3 has 12 residues. Germline V CDR1 and CDR2: SGHVS, FQNEAQ. Trimming shortened V by 5 bases and J by 6 bases, and 9 bases separated the two germline ends. CDR3 DNA sequence: TGTGCCAGCAGCCCCGGACATGATACGCAGTATTTT. It encodes CASSPGHDTQYF.

This clone has more than one count but fewer than ten. The chain couples TRBV4-1 to TRBJ1-5, with D possibly matching TRBD1 (6 bases). Trimming left V 2 bases short and J 2 bases short, with 19 bases between. Germline values: CDR1 MGHRA, CDR2 YSYEKL. The CDR3 contains 18 residues. The CDR3 here is CASSQIPHIQGGNQPQHF. The CDR3 region has the DNA TGCGCCAGCAGCCAAATCCCTCATATACAGGGCGGCAATCAGCCCCAGCATTTT.